This T cell receptor beta chain came from a study of blood T cell repertoires in COVID-19. V lost 6 bases to trimming and J lost 2 bases; unmatched junction nucleotides: 3. Looked up from germline, CDR1 is KGHSH and CDR2 is LQKENI. The CDR3 is 15 residues long. The protocol was immunoSEQ multiplex PCR, while the TCRdb copy is restricted to in-frame clones and leaves out a portion. The sample includes approximately 100,000 clones, 89% of them seen just once. The chain is built from TRBV18 and TRBJ1-3, with 11 bases aligning to TRBD1. The sequencing sample was made of peripheral blood. The TCR comes from a woman at least 80 years old with active COVID-19. CDR3 sequence: CASSPDRGPGNTIYF. The CDR3 nucleotides are TGTGCCAGCTCTCCGGACAGGGGGCCTGGAAACACCATATATTTT.